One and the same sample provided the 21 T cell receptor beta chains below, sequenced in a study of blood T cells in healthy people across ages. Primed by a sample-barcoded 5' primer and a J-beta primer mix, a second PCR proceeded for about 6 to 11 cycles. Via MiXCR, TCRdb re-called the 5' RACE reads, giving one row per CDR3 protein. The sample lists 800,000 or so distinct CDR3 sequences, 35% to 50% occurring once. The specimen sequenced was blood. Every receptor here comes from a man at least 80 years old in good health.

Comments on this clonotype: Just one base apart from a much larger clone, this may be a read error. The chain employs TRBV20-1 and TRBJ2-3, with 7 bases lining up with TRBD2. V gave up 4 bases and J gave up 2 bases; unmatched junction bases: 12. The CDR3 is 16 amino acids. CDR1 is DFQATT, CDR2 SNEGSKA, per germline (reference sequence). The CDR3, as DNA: TGCAGTGCTAAGACTGGCGGGAGAGAGTACACAGATACGCAGTATTTT. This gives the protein CSAKTGGREYTDTQYF.

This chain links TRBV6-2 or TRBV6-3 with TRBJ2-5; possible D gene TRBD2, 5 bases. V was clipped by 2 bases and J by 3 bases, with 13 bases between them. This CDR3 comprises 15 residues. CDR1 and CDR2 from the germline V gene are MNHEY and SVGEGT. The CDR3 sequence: CASSYEGHFEETQYF. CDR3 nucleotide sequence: TGTGCCAGCAGTTACGAGGGCCACTTTGAAGAGACCCAGTACTTC.

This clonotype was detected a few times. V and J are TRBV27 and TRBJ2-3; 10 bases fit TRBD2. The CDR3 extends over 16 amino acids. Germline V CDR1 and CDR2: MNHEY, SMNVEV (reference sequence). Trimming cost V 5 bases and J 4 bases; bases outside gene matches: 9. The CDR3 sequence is CASSPSGRRFPDTQYF. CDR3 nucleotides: TGTGCCAGCAGTCCTAGCGGGAGAAGATTTCCAGATACGCAGTATTTT.

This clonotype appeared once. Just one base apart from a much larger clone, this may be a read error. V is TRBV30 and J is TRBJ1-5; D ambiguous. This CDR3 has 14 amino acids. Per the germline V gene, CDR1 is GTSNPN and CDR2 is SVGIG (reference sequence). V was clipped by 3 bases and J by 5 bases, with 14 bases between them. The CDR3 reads CAWSKRGTDQPQHF. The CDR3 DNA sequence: TGTGCCTGGAGCAAACGGGGTACCGATCAGCCCCAGCATTTT.

The CDR3 reads CASSRGTNGNAEQYF. CDR3 nucleotide sequence: TGTGCCAGCAGTAGAGGGACAAACGGTAACGCTGAGCAGTACTTC. The V gene is TRBV12-3 or TRBV12-4, the J gene TRBJ2-5; D is perhaps TRBD1 (6 bases). The CDR3 is 15 residues long. Trimming took off 5 bases at V and 11 bases at J, with 24 bases between the two ends.

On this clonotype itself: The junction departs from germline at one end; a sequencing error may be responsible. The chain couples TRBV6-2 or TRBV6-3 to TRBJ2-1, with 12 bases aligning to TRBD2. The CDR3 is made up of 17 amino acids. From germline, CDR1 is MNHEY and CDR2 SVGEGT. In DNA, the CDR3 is TGTGCCAGTAGTTACTCCCCTAGCGGGAGGGTATACAATGAGCAGTTCTTC. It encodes CASSYSPSGRVYNEQFF.

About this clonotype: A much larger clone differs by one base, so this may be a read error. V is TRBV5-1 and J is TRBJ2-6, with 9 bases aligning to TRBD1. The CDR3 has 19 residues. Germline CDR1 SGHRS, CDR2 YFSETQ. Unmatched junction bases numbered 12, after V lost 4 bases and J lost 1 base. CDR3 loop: CASSPRTGASRSGANVLTF. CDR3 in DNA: TGCGCCAGCAGCCCGCGGACAGGGGCTTCACGTTCTGGGGCCAACGTCCTGACTTTC.

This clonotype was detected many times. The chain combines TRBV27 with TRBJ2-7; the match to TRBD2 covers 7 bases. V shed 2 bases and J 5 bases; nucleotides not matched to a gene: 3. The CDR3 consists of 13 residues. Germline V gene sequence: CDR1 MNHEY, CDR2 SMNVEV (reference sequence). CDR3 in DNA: TGTGCCAGCAGTTTAGGGGGGGGTAACGAGCAGTACTTC. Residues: CASSLGGGNEQYF.

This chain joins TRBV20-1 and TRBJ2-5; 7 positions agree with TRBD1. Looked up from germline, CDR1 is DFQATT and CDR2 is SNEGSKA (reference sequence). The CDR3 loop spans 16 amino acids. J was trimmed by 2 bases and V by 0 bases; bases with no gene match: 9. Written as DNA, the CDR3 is TGCAGTGCTAGAGATGGCCAAGGGGGCTATCAAGAGACCCAGTACTTC. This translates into CSARDGQGGYQETQYF.

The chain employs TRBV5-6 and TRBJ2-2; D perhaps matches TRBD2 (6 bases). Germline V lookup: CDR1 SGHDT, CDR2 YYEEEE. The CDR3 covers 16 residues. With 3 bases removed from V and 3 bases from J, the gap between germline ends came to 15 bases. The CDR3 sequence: CASSWGDDSYTGELFF. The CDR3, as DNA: TGTGCCAGCAGCTGGGGGGACGATAGTTACACCGGGGAGCTGTTTTTT.

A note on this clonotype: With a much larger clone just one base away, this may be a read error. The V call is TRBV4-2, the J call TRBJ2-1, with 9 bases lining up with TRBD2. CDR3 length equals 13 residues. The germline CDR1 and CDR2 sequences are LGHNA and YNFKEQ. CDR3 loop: CASSLQGGRERFF. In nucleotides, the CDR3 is TGTGCCAGCAGCCTGCAAGGCGGGAGGGAGCGGTTCTTC.

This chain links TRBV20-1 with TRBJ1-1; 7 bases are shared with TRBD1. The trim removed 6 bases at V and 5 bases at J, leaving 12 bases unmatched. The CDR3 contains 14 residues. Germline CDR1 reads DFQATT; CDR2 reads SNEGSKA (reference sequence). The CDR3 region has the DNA TGCAGTGCCAGGCCCAACAGGGGTGGGACTGAAGCTTTCTTT. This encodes CSARPNRGGTEAFF.

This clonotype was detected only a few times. CDR3: CASSEIGGQGYGYTF. CDR3 nucleotides: TGTGCCAGCAGTGAAATTGGAGGTCAGGGTTATGGCTACACCTTC. The chain joins TRBV25-1 to TRBJ1-2, with a possible D match to TRBD1 (5 bases). Germline V CDR1 and CDR2: MGHDK, SYGVNS. V lost 2 bases and J lost 5, with 15 bases in between. CDR3 length: 15 amino acids.

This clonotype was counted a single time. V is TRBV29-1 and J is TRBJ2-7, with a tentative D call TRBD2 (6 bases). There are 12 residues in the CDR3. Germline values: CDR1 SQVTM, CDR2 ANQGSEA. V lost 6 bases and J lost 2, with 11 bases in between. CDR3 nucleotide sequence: TGCAGCGTCCCGGGGACTCCCTACGAGCAGTACTTC. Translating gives CSVPGTPYEQYF.

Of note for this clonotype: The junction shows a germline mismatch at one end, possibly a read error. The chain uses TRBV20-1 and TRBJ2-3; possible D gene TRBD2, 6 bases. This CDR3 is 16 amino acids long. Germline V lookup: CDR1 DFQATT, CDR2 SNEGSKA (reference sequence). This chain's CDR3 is CSARVFRGTCTDAQYF. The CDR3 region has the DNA TGCAGTGCTAGAGTGTTCCGCGGGACTTGCACAGATGCGCAGTATTTT.

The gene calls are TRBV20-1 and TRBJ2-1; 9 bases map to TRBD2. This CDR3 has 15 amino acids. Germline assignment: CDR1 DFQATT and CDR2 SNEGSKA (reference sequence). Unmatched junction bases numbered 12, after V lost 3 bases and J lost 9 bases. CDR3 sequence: CSASERAGGSPEQFF. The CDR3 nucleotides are TGCAGTGCTAGTGAGAGGGCGGGAGGGTCGCCTGAGCAGTTCTTC.

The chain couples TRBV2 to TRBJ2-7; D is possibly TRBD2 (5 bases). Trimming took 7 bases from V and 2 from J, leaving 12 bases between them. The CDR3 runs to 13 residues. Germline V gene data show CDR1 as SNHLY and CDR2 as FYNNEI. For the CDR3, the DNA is TGTGCCAGCATTAGGACTGGAGCCTACGAGCAGTACTTC. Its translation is CASIRTGAYEQYF. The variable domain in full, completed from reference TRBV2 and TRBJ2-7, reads EPEVTQTPSHQVTQMGQEVILRCVPISNHLYFYWYRQILGQKVEFLVSFYNNEISEKSEIFDDQFSVERPDGSNFTLKIRSTKLEDSAMYFCASIRTGAYEQYFGPGTRLTVT.

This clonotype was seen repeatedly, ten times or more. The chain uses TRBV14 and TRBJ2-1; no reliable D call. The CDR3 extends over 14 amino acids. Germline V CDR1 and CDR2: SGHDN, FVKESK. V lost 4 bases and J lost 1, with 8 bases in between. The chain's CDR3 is CASSPRRSYNEQFF. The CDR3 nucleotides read TGTGCCAGCAGCCCCCGACGTTCCTACAATGAGCAGTTCTTC.

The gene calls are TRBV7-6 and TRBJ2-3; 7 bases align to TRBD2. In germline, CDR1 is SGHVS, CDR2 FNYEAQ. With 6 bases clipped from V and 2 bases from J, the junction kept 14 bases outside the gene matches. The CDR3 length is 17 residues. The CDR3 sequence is CASRRITSESYTDTQYF. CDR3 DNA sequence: TGTGCCAGCAGACGCATTACTAGCGAATCGTACACAGATACGCAGTATTTT.

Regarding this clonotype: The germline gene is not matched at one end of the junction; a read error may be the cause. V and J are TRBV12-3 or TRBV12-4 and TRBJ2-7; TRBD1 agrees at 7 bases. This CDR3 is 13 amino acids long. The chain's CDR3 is CASRGDSNYEQYF. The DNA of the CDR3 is TGTGCCAGCAGGGGGGACAGTAACTACGAGCAATACTTC.

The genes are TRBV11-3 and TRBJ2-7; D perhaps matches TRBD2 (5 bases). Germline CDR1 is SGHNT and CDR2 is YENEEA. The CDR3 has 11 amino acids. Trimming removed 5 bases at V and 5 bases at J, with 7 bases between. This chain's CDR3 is CASSNGDEQYF. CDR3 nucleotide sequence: TGTGCCAGCAGCAACGGGGACGAGCAGTACTTC.